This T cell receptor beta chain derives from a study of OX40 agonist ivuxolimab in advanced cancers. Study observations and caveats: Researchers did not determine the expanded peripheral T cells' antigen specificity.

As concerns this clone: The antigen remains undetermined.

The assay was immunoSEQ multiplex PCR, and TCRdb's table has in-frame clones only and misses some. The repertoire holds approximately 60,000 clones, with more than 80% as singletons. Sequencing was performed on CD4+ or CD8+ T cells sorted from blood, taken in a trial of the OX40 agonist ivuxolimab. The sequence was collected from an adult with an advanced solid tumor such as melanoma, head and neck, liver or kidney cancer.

This CDR3 reads CASSLGWGTNEKLFF. CDR3 nucleotides: TGTGCCAGCAGCTTGGGTTGGGGAACTAATGAAAAACTGTTTTTT. The chain couples TRBV5-4 to TRBJ1-4; D is ambiguous. The CDR3 has 15 amino acids. Germline V lookup: CDR1 SGHNT, CDR2 YYREEE (reference sequence). Deletions cut 0 bases from V and 1 base from J, with 7 bases between.